This T cell receptor (beta chain) was sequenced in a study of blood T cell repertoires in COVID-19. Study background: PBMCs, B-cell-depleted T cells, or T cells provided the cDNA or gDNA that made up the material.

As processed by the authors: Amplification from reference gene primers served as the basis for estimated nucleated cell counts. Produced via immunoSEQ multiplex PCR; TCRdb's table is partial and in-frame only. V, J and clone size are taken as reported in that table, and D and trimming were inferred from the DNA itself. The data contain roughly 100,000 clones, 87% of them singletons. This clone has a single count. The germline CDR1 and CDR2 sequences are SGHNT and YENEEA. The CDR3 is 17 amino acids. Trimming took 3 bases from V and 5 from J; bases not matched to a gene: 9. The chain couples TRBV11-3 to TRBJ1-5; TRBD1 agrees at 11 bases. The receptor was isolated from a human donor in a cohort sampled during active COVID-19. Sequencing was carried out using peripheral blood. The CDR3 here is CASSFGPGTGGYQPQHF. In DNA form, the CDR3 reads TGTGCCAGCAGCTTTGGGCCCGGGACAGGGGGATATCAGCCCCAGCATTTT.